Listed below are T cell receptor beta chains from one sample, sequenced in a study of control samples from healthy donors and cancer patients. Only in-frame clones appear in the TCRdb table, and some are missing; sequencing was by immunoSEQ multiplex PCR. The sample contains about 120,000 clones, approximately 89% of which appear only once. The sample was blood. These receptors were obtained from a woman between 18 and 29 years old in good health. The CDR3 runs from the conserved cysteine through the conserved F or W. A D gene is named only where the DNA matches it firmly.

D gene: .; J gene: TRBJ2-7; V gene: TRBV24-1; CDR3 DNA: TGTGCCACCAGTGGGGCAGGTTCCTACGAGCAGTACTTC; CDR3 protein: CATSGAGSYEQYF
D gene: .; J gene: TRBJ1-2; V gene: TRBV6-2/TRBV6-3; CDR3 DNA: TGTGCCAGCAGTTACTATGGGACCAACTATGGCTACACCTTC; CDR3 protein: CASSYYGTNYGYTF
D gene: .; J gene: TRBJ2-4; V gene: TRBV29-1; CDR3 DNA: TGCAGCGTTGTGGCGTCTGGGACGTGGAACATTCAGTACTTC; CDR3 protein: CSVVASGTWNIQYF
D gene: TRBD1; J gene: TRBJ2-1; V gene: TRBV7-8; CDR3 DNA: TGTGCCAGCAGCAGACCGACCGGGACAGTTAACAATGAGCAGTTCTTC; CDR3 protein: CASSRPTGTVNNEQFF
D gene: TRBD2; J gene: TRBJ2-1; V gene: TRBV6-5; CDR3 DNA: TGTGCCAGCAGTTTAAGCGGGAACTTCTACAATGAGCAGTTCTTC; CDR3 protein: CASSLSGNFYNEQFF
D gene: .; J gene: TRBJ1-2; V gene: TRBV4-2; CDR3 DNA: TGTGCCAGCAGCCAAGATAAGTGGACATCAACGGGCTACACCTTC; CDR3 protein: CASSQDKWTSTGYTF
D gene: .; J gene: TRBJ1-5; V gene: TRBV19; CDR3 DNA: TGTGCCAGTAGACGAGGGGCCGGACAGCCCCAGCATTTT; CDR3 protein: CASRRGAGQPQHF
D gene: .; J gene: TRBJ2-7; V gene: TRBV7-8; CDR3 DNA: TGTGCCAGCAGCCCGAACTCCTACGAGCAGTACTTC; CDR3 protein: CASSPNSYEQYF
D gene: .; J gene: TRBJ2-4; V gene: TRBV9; CDR3 DNA: TGTGCCAGCAGCGTAGTTAAGTGGAGAGTACCGGGAACCCCCCAAAACATTCAGTACTTC; CDR3 protein: CASSVVKWRVPGTPQNIQYF
D gene: TRBD1; J gene: TRBJ2-7; V gene: TRBV20-1; CDR3 DNA: TGCAGTGCTAGTACCTGGGACAGTTTTTACGAGCAGTACTTC; CDR3 protein: CSASTWDSFYEQYF
D gene: TRBD1; J gene: TRBJ1-2; V gene: TRBV11-1; CDR3 DNA: TGTGCCAGCAGCCCCAACCAGGGGGATGGCTACACCTTC; CDR3 protein: CASSPNQGDGYTF
D gene: .; J gene: TRBJ1-2; V gene: TRBV2; CDR3 DNA: TGTGCCAGCAGTGGGTCAAAGGGTCGTGGCTACACCTTC; CDR3 protein: CASSGSKGRGYTF
D gene: .; J gene: TRBJ2-7; V gene: TRBV3-1/TRBV3-2; CDR3 DNA: TGTGCCAGCAGCCAAGGGACGGGGGAGCAGTACTTC; CDR3 protein: CASSQGTGEQYF